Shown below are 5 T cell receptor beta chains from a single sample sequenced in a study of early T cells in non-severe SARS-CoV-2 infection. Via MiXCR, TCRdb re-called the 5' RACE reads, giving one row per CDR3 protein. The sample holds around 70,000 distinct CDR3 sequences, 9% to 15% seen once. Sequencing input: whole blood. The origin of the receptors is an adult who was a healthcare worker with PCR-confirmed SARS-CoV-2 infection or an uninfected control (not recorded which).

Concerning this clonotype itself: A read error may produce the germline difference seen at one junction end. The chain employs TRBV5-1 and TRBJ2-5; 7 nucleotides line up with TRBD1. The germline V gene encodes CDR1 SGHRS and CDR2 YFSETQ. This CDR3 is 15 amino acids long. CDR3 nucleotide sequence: TGCGCAAGCAGCTTCCTGACAGGGCTTCAAGAGACCCAGTACTTC. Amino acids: CASSFLTGLQETQYF.

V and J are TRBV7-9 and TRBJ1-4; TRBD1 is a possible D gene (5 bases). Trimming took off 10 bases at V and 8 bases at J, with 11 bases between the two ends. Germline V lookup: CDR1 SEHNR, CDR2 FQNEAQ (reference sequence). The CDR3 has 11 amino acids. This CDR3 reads CATDRGEKLFF. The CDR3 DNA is TGTGCCACCGATCGGGGGGAAAAACTGTTTTTT.

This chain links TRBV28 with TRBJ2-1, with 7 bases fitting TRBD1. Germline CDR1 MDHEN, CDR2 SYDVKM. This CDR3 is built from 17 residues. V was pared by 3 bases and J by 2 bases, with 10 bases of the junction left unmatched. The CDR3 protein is CASSFPRRGITYNEQFF. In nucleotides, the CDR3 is TGTGCCAGCAGTTTCCCGCGCAGGGGGATAACCTACAATGAGCAGTTCTTC. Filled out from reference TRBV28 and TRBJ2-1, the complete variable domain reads DVKVTQSSRYLVKRTGEKVFLECVQDMDHENMFWYRQDPGLGLRLIYFSYDVKMKEKGDIPEGYSVSREKKERFSLILESASTNQTSMYLCASSFPRRGITYNEQFFGPGTRLTVL.

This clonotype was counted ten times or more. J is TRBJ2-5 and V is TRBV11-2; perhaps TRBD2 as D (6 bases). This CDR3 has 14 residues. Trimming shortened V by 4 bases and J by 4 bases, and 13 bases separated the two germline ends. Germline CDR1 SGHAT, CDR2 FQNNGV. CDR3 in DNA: TGTGCCAGCAGCTACAACGGGGGAGGAGAGACCCAGTACTTC. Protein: CASSYNGGGETQYF.

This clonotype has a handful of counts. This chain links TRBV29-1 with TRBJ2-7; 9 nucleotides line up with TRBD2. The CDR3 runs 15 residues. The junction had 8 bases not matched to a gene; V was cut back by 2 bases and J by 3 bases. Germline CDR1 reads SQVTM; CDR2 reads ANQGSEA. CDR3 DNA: TGCAGCGTTGAACGGCAGCTAGCGGGGAGCTACGAGCAGTACTTC. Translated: CSVERQLAGSYEQYF.